The clone carrying this T cell receptor (beta chain) was counted a few times. Its antigen is unknown. The V end was cut by 1 base, the J end by 1 base, with 4 bases between. The V gene's germline CDR1 is SGHTA and CDR2 FQGNSA. The CDR3 totals 14 residues. The data derive from a study of T-cell memory formation after mild COVID-19. Study-wide points: Clones that contracted from day 15 to 85 had balanced CD4/CD8; later expanders were CD4+ biased.

A 5'RACE reaction primed in the constant segment made cDNA libraries of TCR alpha and TCR beta, and these carried sample barcodes and UMIs. TCRdb called the 5' RACE reads again in MiXCR, with one record for every CDR3 protein. The data hold approximately 200,000 distinct CDR3 sequences, with around 15% observed a single time. The sequence came from an adult woman who had mild COVID-19 (a few samples of this study predate the infection). Cell type and time point are not known. The V gene is TRBV7-2, the J gene TRBJ2-2; D gene ambiguous. The specimen was PBMCs or a T cell subset sorted from them (not recorded which). CDR3 nucleotide sequence: TGTGCCAGCAGCTTAGGACGGAACACCGGGGAGCTGTTTTTT. Amino acids: CASSLGRNTGELFF.